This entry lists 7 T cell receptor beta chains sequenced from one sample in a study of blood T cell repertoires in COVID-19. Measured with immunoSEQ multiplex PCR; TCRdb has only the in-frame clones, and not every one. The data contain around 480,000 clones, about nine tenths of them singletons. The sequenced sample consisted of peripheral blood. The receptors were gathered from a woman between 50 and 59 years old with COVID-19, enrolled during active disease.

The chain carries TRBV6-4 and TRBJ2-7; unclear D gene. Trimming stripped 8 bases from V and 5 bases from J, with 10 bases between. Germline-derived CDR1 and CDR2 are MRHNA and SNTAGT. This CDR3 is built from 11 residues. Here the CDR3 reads CASPLLNEQYF. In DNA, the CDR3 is TGTGCCAGCCCACTTTTGAACGAGCAGTACTTC.

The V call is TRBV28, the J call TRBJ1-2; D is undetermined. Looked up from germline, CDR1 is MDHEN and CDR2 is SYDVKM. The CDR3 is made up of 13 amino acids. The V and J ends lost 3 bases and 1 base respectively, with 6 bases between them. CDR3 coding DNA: TGTGCCAGCAGTTTTAGTCTTAACTATGGCTACACCTTC. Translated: CASSFSLNYGYTF.

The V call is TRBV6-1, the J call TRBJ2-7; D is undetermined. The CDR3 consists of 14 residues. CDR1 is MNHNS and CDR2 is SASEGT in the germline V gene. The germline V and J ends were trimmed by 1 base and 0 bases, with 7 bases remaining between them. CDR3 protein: CASSEVYSSYEQYF. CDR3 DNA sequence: TGTGCCAGCAGTGAAGTATACAGCTCCTACGAGCAGTACTTC.

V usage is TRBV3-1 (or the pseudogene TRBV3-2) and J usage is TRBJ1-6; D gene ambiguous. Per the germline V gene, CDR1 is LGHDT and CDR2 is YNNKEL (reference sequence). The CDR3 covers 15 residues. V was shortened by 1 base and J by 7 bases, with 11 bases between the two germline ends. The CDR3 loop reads CASSQVSRPNSPLHF. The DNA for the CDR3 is TGTGCCAGCAGCCAAGTTAGCAGACCCAATTCACCCCTCCACTTT.

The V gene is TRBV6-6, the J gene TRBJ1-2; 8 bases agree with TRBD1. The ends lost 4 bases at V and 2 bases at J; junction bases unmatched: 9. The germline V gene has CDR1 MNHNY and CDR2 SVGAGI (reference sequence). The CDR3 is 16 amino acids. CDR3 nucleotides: TGTGCCAGCAGTTTGACAGGGGTGGGTGGCAACTATGGCTACACCTTC. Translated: CASSLTGVGGNYGYTF.

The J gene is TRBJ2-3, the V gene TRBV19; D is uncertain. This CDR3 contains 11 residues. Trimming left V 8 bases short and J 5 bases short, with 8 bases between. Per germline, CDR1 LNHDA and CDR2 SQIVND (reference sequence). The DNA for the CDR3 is TGTGCCAGTCGTTACGGAGATACGCAGTATTTT. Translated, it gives CASRYGDTQYF.

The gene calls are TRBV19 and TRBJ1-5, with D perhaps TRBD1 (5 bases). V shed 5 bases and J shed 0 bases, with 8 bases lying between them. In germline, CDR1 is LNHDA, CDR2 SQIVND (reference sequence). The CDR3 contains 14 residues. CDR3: CASSVRDSNQPQHF. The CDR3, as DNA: TGTGCCAGTAGTGTCAGGGATAGCAATCAGCCCCAGCATTTT.